What follows are 29 T cell receptor beta chains derived from one specimen sequenced in a study of cytomegalovirus exposure and HLA in healthy donors. The PCR used 60 Vbeta and 13 Jbeta primers. Clones were read by immunoSEQ multiplex PCR, and TCRdb kept only the in-frame ones, dropping some. This sample yields 150,000 to 200,000 clones, of which approximately 90% are seen a single time; roughly 0.98% belongs to the top ten. Material: PBMCs. The receptors originated from a boy aged 2 to 9 in good health and CMV-seronegative.

This chain uses TRBV7-3 with TRBJ2-1; 7 nucleotides line up with TRBD1. The CDR3 has 16 amino acids. Looked up from germline, CDR1 is SGHTA and CDR2 is FQGTGA. V was clipped by 6 bases and J by 0 bases; unmatched bases: 8. The CDR3 here is CASRKTGQSSYNEQFF. The DNA for the CDR3 is TGTGCCAGCAGGAAAACGGGACAGAGCTCCTACAATGAGCAGTTCTTC.

V gene TRBV19 combines with J gene TRBJ1-2; D gene unclear. Trimming removed 3 bases from V and 4 bases from J, with 9 bases in between. Germline-derived CDR1 and CDR2 are LNHDA and SQIVND (reference sequence). This CDR3 has 13 residues. The CDR3 is CASSIRDPYGYTF. The CDR3 DNA follows: TGTGCCAGTAGTATCCGGGATCCCTATGGCTACACCTTC. Complete variable domain (other parts from reference TRBV19 and TRBJ1-2): DGGITQSPKYLFRKEGQNVTLSCEQNLNHDAMYWYRQDPGQGLRLIYYSQIVNDFQKGDIAEGYSVSREKKESFPLTVTSAQKNPTAFYLCASSIRDPYGYTFGSGTRLTVV.

On this clone: The junction departs from the called germline gene at one end, perhaps through a read error. The chain uses TRBV20-1 and TRBJ2-7; perhaps TRBD2 as D (6 bases). Germline V CDR1 and CDR2: DFQATT, SNEGSKA (reference sequence). The CDR3 runs to 10 residues. CDR3 sequence (DNA): TGTGGGGTACTAGCAGACGAGCAGTACTTC. This encodes CGVLADEQYF.

V usage is TRBV30 and J usage is TRBJ2-7; TRBD1 is a possible D gene (6 bases). V dropped 0 bases and J dropped 1 base, with 7 bases sitting between them. Germline loops: CDR1 GTSNPN, CDR2 SVGIG (reference sequence). This CDR3 has 13 amino acids. CDR3 DNA sequence: TGTGCCTGGAGTGTAGGGGGTTCCTACGAGCAGTACTTC. It encodes CAWSVGGSYEQYF.

The rearrangement joins TRBV19 to TRBJ2-7; D is unclear. CDR1 and CDR2 (germline): LNHDA, SQIVND (reference sequence). Trimming took 7 bases from V and 1 from J, leaving 11 bases between them. CDR3 length equals 13 residues. DNA for the CDR3: TGTGCCAGTACCCCCGGCGGATCCTACGAGCAGTACTTC. Protein sequence: CASTPGGSYEQYF.

This clone has just one count. V is TRBV2 and J is TRBJ1-1; D is unresolved. V lost 3 bases and J 0 bases, leaving 11 bases between the germline ends. Germline V CDR1 and CDR2: SNHLY, FYNNEI. CDR3 length: 15 residues. CDR3 in amino acids: CASSDFSQMNTEAFF. For the CDR3, the DNA is TGTGCCAGCAGTGACTTCTCGCAGATGAACACTGAAGCTTTCTTT. The complete variable domain, with remaining parts taken from reference TRBV2 and TRBJ1-1, reads EPEVTQTPSHQVTQMGQEVILRCVPISNHLYFYWYRQILGQKVEFLVSFYNNEISEKSEIFDDQFSVERPDGSNFTLKIRSTKLEDSAMYFCASSDFSQMNTEAFFGQGTRLTVV.

The V gene is TRBV30, the J gene TRBJ1-5; a weak D match, TRBD1 (5 bases). This CDR3 region has 14 residues. Germline V gene sequence: CDR1 GTSNPN, CDR2 SVGIG (reference sequence). V lost 2 bases and J lost 6, with 14 bases in between. CDR3 bases: TGTGCCTGGAGTCTGGGGGGAAGTCGTCAGCCCCAGCATTTT. It encodes CAWSLGGSRQPQHF.

This clone appeared a single time. The CDR3 nucleotides read TGTGCCTCCTCTGGACAGGTCGCCATGAACACTGAAGCTTTCTTT. It is translated as CASSGQVAMNTEAFF. The J gene is TRBJ1-1, the V gene TRBV30; the match to TRBD1 covers 7 bases. Germline lookup yields CDR1 GTSNPN and CDR2 SVGIG (reference sequence). The CDR3 extends over 15 amino acids. V was clipped by 7 bases and J by 0 bases; unmatched bases: 11. Full variable domain (outside the CDR3, taken from reference TRBV30 and TRBJ1-1): SQTIHQWPATLVQPVGSPLSLECTVEGTSNPNLYWYRQAAGRGLQLLFYSVGIGQISSEVPQNLSASRPQDRQFILSSKKLLLSDSGFYLCASSGQVAMNTEAFFGQGTRLTVV.

This clone showed up just once. The V and J genes are TRBV5-1 and TRBJ1-5; 7 bases are shared with TRBD1. Germline CDR1 and CDR2: SGHRS and YFSETQ. Trimming took 10 bases from V and 8 from J; bases not matched to a gene: 15. This CDR3 comprises 14 residues. The CDR3 loop is CARPRRGGFKPQHF. CDR3 DNA sequence: TGCGCCCGACCCAGGCGAGGGGGCTTTAAGCCCCAGCATTTT.

V is TRBV19 and J is TRBJ2-1; 10 nucleotides agree with TRBD2. Germline lookup yields CDR1 LNHDA and CDR2 SQIVND (reference sequence). The V gene end was trimmed by 8 bases and the J gene end by 0 bases; junction bases not matched to a gene: 4. The CDR3 contains 15 residues. In DNA, the CDR3 is TGTGCCAGTTCCCCTAGCGGGAGCTCCTACAATGAGCAGTTCTTC. Residues: CASSPSGSSYNEQFF.

The rearrangement uses TRBV7-2 and TRBJ2-1; the match to TRBD2 covers 8 bases. Germline loops: CDR1 SGHTA, CDR2 FQGNSA. This CDR3 comprises 15 residues. Trimming removed 8 bases from V and 1 base from J; junction bases left unmatched: 7. The DNA of the CDR3 is TGTGCCAGCGGCGGAGCGGGGGCTTCCTACAATGAGCAGTTCTTC. Residues: CASGGAGASYNEQFF. Filled out from reference TRBV7-2 and TRBJ2-1, the complete variable domain reads GAGVSQSPSNKVTEKGKDVELRCDPISGHTALYWYRQSLGQGLEFLIYFQGNSAPDKSGLPSDRFSAERTGGSVSTLTIQRTQQEDSAVYLCASGGAGASYNEQFFGPGTRLTVL.

V is TRBV5-8 and J is TRBJ2-2; TRBD1 matches 7 bases. Germline assignment: CDR1 SGHTS and CDR2 YDEGEE. CDR3 length equals 15 residues. The trim removed 7 bases at V and 5 bases at J, leaving 11 bases unmatched. In DNA, the CDR3 is TGTGCCAGCGGACCGGGACAGTTCTTTACCGGGGAGCTGTTTTTT. Translation: CASGPGQFFTGELFF.

The table lists this clone with a few counts. The chain combines TRBV21-1 with TRBJ2-5; TRBD1 is the table's D call and was not checked against the DNA. TRBV21-1 is a pseudogene segment. The CDR3 contains 17 residues. CDR3 sequence reads: CASSKALDRGQIETQYF. The CDR3 DNA reads as TGTGCCAGCAGCAAAGCGCTGGACAGGGGGCAAATAGAGACCCAGTACTTC.

The chain employs TRBV6-1 and TRBJ2-5; the D gene is possibly TRBD1 (6 bases). The germline V gene encodes CDR1 MNHNS and CDR2 SASEGT. The germline V and J ends were trimmed by 7 bases and 3 bases, with 15 bases remaining between them. This CDR3 region has 14 residues. The chain's CDR3 is CASTSRGLKETQYF. CDR3 bases: TGTGCCAGCACCTCAAGGGGGTTAAAAGAGACCCAGTACTTC.

The rearrangement uses TRBV7-9 and TRBJ1-1, with 9 bases identical to TRBD1. Germline V gives CDR1 SEHNR, CDR2 FQNEAQ (reference sequence). This CDR3 has 13 residues. Unmatched junction bases numbered 4, after V lost 5 bases and J lost 6 bases. CDR3: CASSTQGAAEAFF. CDR3 DNA sequence: TGTGCCAGCAGCACACAGGGGGCGGCTGAAGCTTTCTTT.

The V and J genes are TRBV29-1 and TRBJ1-1; 7 bases map to TRBD1. The trim removed 4 bases at V and 10 bases at J, leaving 15 bases unmatched. From germline, CDR1 is SQVTM and CDR2 ANQGSEA. The CDR3 sequence is 14 residues long. The CDR3 region is CSVALRQGEVGAFF. Written as DNA, the CDR3 is TGCAGCGTTGCACTCCGACAGGGCGAGGTTGGAGCTTTCTTT. Combining the CDR3 with reference TRBV29-1 and TRBJ1-1 gives the whole variable domain SAVISQKPSRDICQRGTSLTIQCQVDSQVTMMFWYRQQPGQSLTLIATANQGSEATYESGFVIDKFPISRPNLTFSTLTVSNMSPEDSSIYLCSVALRQGEVGAFFGQGTRLTVV.

Note on this clone: In this CDR3 the conserved last residue, phenylalanine or tryptophan, is missing, so a read error is likely. V is TRBV7-6 and J is TRBJ2-7; 11 positions match TRBD1. The germline gives CDR1 SGHVS, CDR2 FNYEAQ. The CDR3 runs 15 residues. Trimming removed 5 bases from V and 5 bases from J; junction bases left unmatched: 8. CDR3 sequence reads: CASSGRDRGRDEQYL. CDR3 in DNA: TGTGCCAGCAGCGGCCGGGACAGGGGGAGGGACGAGCAGTACCTC.

The gene calls are TRBV11-2 and TRBJ1-1; D is unclear. Germline CDR1 is SGHAT and CDR2 is FQNNGV. The length of the CDR3 is 13 residues. V gave up 4 bases and J gave up 1 base, with 7 bases separating them. The CDR3 DNA sequence: TGTGCCAGCAGCTACGGAGGGAACACTGAAGCTTTCTTT. Protein sequence: CASSYGGNTEAFF.

The chain combines TRBV5-6 with TRBJ2-7; possible D gene TRBD1, 5 bases. Trimming removed 2 bases from V and 3 bases from J, with 12 bases in between. Per the germline V gene, CDR1 is SGHDT and CDR2 is YYEEEE. The CDR3 totals 14 residues. The CDR3 region is CASSFIATDYEQYF. In DNA, the CDR3 is TGTGCCAGCAGCTTTATCGCGACAGACTACGAGCAGTACTTC.

The chain is built from TRBV7-2 and TRBJ2-1; 8 nucleotides align to TRBD2. The trim removed 5 bases at V and 6 bases at J, leaving 6 bases unmatched. CDR3 length equals 14 residues. CDR1 is SGHTA, CDR2 FQGNSA, per germline. CDR3 amino acids: CASSPPAGGNEQFF. The CDR3 DNA reads as TGTGCCAGCAGCCCGCCCGCGGGGGGCAATGAGCAGTTCTTC.

The chain has TRBV10-1 and TRBJ2-3; TRBD1 might be the D (6 bases). The germline V gene has CDR1 WNHNN and CDR2 SYGVQD (reference sequence). V was pared by 4 bases and J by 0 bases, with 11 bases between. The CDR3 length is 15 residues. The CDR3 sequence: CASSARQASTDTQYF. As DNA, the CDR3 is TGCGCCAGCAGTGCCCGACAGGCTAGCACAGATACGCAGTATTTT.

Remarks on this clone: The sample carries other DNA sequences with the same CDR3. The chain links TRBV7-3 to TRBJ2-1, with 10 positions matching TRBD2. The CDR3 runs to 16 residues. The junction had 7 bases not matched to a gene; V was cut back by 2 bases and J by 6 bases. Per germline, CDR1 SGHTA and CDR2 FQGTGA. The CDR3 nucleotides are TGTGCCAGCAGCTTAGGAGCGGGGGGGCCTGCCAATGAGCAGTTCTTC. As protein: CASSLGAGGPANEQFF.

This clone occurred a few times. One end of the junction fails to match germline, which may point to a read error. The rearrangement links TRBV6-1 to TRBJ1-2, with 7 positions matching TRBD1. Germline V gene sequence: CDR1 MNHNS, CDR2 SASEGT. CDR3 size: 10 residues. The CDR3 sequence: CAILGFPGQF. CDR3 DNA: TGTGCCATCCTAGGTTTTCCGGGACAGTTC.

This sequence joins TRBV2 and TRBJ1-6, with a weak D call TRBD1 (6 bases). The CDR3 spans 12 residues. Germline CDR1 SNHLY, CDR2 FYNNEI. Trimming took off 4 bases at V and 8 bases at J, with 6 bases between the two ends. CDR3 sequence: CASSAGDSPLHF. The CDR3, as DNA: TGTGCCAGCAGTGCAGGGGATTCACCCCTCCACTTT.

The chain recombines TRBV28 with TRBJ2-3; weak D call: TRBD2 (6 bases). The CDR3 sequence is 12 residues long. The germline CDR1 and CDR2 sequences are MDHEN and SYDVKM. The V end lost 6 bases, the J end lost 12 bases, and 16 bases lay between the germline ends. CDR3 amino acids: CASSPVRRGQYF. The CDR3 coding sequence is TGTGCCAGCAGCCCAGTGAGGCGGGGACAGTATTTT. The full variable domain, its missing parts supplied by reference TRBV28 and TRBJ2-3, is DVKVTQSSRYLVKRTGEKVFLECVQDMDHENMFWYRQDPGLGLRLIYFSYDVKMKEKGDIPEGYSVSREKKERFSLILESASTNQTSMYLCASSPVRRGQYFGPGTRLTVL.

This sequence joins TRBV6-6 and TRBJ2-7; D is ambiguous. The CDR3 runs to 13 residues. Trimming removed 5 bases at V and 5 bases at J, with 13 bases between. Germline V gene lookup returns CDR1 MNHNY and CDR2 SVGAGI (reference sequence). The CDR3 is CASSLPPQNEQYF. CDR3 bases: TGTGCCAGCAGTCTCCCCCCACAGAACGAGCAGTACTTC.

The chain has TRBV19 and TRBJ1-2; possible D gene TRBD1, 6 bases. CDR3 length: 17 amino acids. Germline CDR1 is LNHDA and CDR2 is SQIVND (reference sequence). V gave up 3 bases and J gave up 1 base, with 18 bases separating them. CDR3 bases: TGTGCCAGTAGTATCTCCCAGGGGCAGAAGGTTAACTATGGCTACACCTTC. Translation: CASSISQGQKVNYGYTF.

The rearrangement joins TRBV4-2 to TRBJ2-7, with D maybe TRBD2 (7 bases). The CDR3 totals 16 residues. Germline lookup yields CDR1 LGHNA and CDR2 YNFKEQ. V gave up 1 base and J gave up 7 bases, with 20 bases separating them. The CDR3 bases are TGTGCCAGCAGCCAAGGGGGGGGCAGGCCCCAATCGGAGCAGTACTTC. The encoded protein is CASSQGGGRPQSEQYF.

As concerns this clone: Other DNA sequences in the sample encode the same CDR3. The rearrangement links TRBV28 to TRBJ1-1; 7 nucleotides line up with TRBD1. The germline CDR1 and CDR2 sequences are MDHEN and SYDVKM. This CDR3 has 13 amino acids. V gave up 2 bases and J gave up 4 bases; unmatched junction bases: 1. CDR3 in DNA: TGTGCCAGCAGTTTACCAGGGGGCACTGAAGCTTTCTTT. Residues: CASSLPGGTEAFF. The full variable domain, with the rest looked up from reference TRBV28 and TRBJ1-1, is DVKVTQSSRYLVKRTGEKVFLECVQDMDHENMFWYRQDPGLGLRLIYFSYDVKMKEKGDIPEGYSVSREKKERFSLILESASTNQTSMYLCASSLPGGTEAFFGQGTRLTVV.